This T cell receptor (beta chain) was documented in a study of T cells after yellow fever vaccination. Overall study context: For low cell numbers, libraries were made with SMART-Seq v4 Ultra Low Input. Findings of the study overall: Abundant clonotypes from the bulk population could contaminate FACS-sorted repertoires. Primary-vaccination clones mostly resurfaced post-booster (nearly 97% CD4, 75% to 90% CD8).

UMIs and a universal primer site were added when TCR cDNA was made by 5'RACE template switching. TCRdb used MiXCR to reprocess the 5' RACE reads, holding one entry per CDR3 protein. The sample holds roughly 330,000 distinct CDR3 sequences; 6.5% to 8.5% are singletons and the top ten take roughly a sixth. This clonotype was observed a handful of times. Its cognate antigen is unknown. The sequence came from a man aged 18 to 29 who received the YFV17D yellow fever vaccine. Sequenced here: PBMCs, sampled roughly 46 days after the first yellow fever vaccination.

CDR3 in amino acids: CSAPSWASGVSSYNEQFF. For the CDR3, the DNA is TGCAGTGCTCCCTCTTGGGCTAGCGGGGTTTCCTCCTACAATGAGCAGTTCTTC. V gene TRBV20-1 combines with J gene TRBJ2-1; TRBD2 aligns across 9 bases. Germline-derived CDR1 and CDR2 are DFQATT and SNEGSKA (reference sequence). This CDR3 has 18 amino acids. Unmatched junction bases numbered 14, after V lost 5 bases and J lost 0 bases.